These T cell receptor beta chains were read from a single sample in a study of blood T cell repertoires in COVID-19. Profiled with immunoSEQ multiplex PCR; TCRdb holds only in-frame clones, not every one. The repertoire consists of about 87,000 clones, with over 70% occurring once and the leading ten covering approximately 4.6%. The material sequenced was peripheral blood. These receptors were obtained from a woman aged 50 to 60 with acute or convalescent COVID-19. CDR3s leave out the opening cysteine and the closing phenylalanine or tryptophan.

j_call: TRBJ1-3
v_call: TRBV9
cdr3_aa: ASSVGGVSGNTIY

j_call: TRBJ1-6
v_call: TRBV3-1/TRBV3-2
cdr3_aa: ASSLRDNSPLH

j_call: TRBJ1-2
v_call: TRBV19
cdr3_aa: ASTALWDREGYT

j_call: TRBJ1-6
v_call: TRBV5-1
cdr3_aa: ASSLGTGIANSPLH

j_call: TRBJ1-2
v_call: TRBV4-1
cdr3_aa: ASSQLPGHNYGYT

j_call: TRBJ2-7
v_call: TRBV5-1
cdr3_aa: ASSLKGTGTGEQY

j_call: TRBJ2-3
v_call: TRBV27
cdr3_aa: ASGRVWTDTQY

j_call: TRBJ2-7
v_call: TRBV3-1/TRBV3-2
cdr3_aa: ASSQAPSLEQY

j_call: TRBJ1-4
v_call: TRBV5-1
cdr3_aa: ASSLAGSQATNEKLF

j_call: TRBJ1-1
v_call: TRBV3-1/TRBV3-2
cdr3_aa: ASSQTELEAF

j_call: TRBJ1-2
v_call: TRBV9
cdr3_aa: ASSPRHSPTSDGYT

j_call: TRBJ1-2
v_call: TRBV5-1
cdr3_aa: ASSLEPGNYGYT

j_call: TRBJ1-4
v_call: TRBV5-1
cdr3_aa: ASSLEANEKLF

j_call: TRBJ2-5
v_call: TRBV28
cdr3_aa: ASSLTSGGQETQY

j_call: TRBJ2-7
v_call: TRBV7-9
cdr3_aa: ASSLAGDEQY

j_call: TRBJ2-1
v_call: TRBV2
cdr3_aa: ASTYSGGRDNEQF

j_call: TRBJ1-5
v_call: TRBV10-2
cdr3_aa: ASSKGQGSQPQH

j_call: TRBJ2-1
v_call: TRBV11-2
cdr3_aa: ASSPRGSSYNEQF

j_call: TRBJ2-7
v_call: TRBV18
cdr3_aa: ASSPPGLAGRTYEQY

j_call: TRBJ1-3
v_call: TRBV28
cdr3_aa: ASSAGTGFLSSGNTIY

j_call: TRBJ2-6
v_call: TRBV27
cdr3_aa: ASLPGRDSGANVLT

j_call: TRBJ1-2
v_call: TRBV28
cdr3_aa: ASLRDRANYGYT